This TCR beta chain was obtained from a study of blood T cells in healthy people across ages. Primed by a sample-barcoded 5' primer and a J-beta primer mix, a second PCR proceeded for 7 to 11 cycles. TCRdb passed the 5' RACE reads through MiXCR, listing each CDR3 protein once. Among fewer than 1,000,000 distinct CDR3 sequences, around half were seen once, and the ten largest hold 15% to 20%. Material for sequencing was blood. This TCR came from an elderly man in good health.

The CDR3 region is CASSSEGGGNEQYF. CDR3 DNA: TGTGCCAGCAGTTCAGAGGGCGGCGGTAACGAGCAGTACTTC. The V gene is TRBV6-5, the J gene TRBJ2-7, with a tentative D call TRBD2 (5 bases). Germline V CDR1 and CDR2: MNHEY, SVGAGI. Between the trimmed V and J ends, which lost 4 bases and 5 bases, there was a span of 15 bases. The CDR3 has 14 residues.